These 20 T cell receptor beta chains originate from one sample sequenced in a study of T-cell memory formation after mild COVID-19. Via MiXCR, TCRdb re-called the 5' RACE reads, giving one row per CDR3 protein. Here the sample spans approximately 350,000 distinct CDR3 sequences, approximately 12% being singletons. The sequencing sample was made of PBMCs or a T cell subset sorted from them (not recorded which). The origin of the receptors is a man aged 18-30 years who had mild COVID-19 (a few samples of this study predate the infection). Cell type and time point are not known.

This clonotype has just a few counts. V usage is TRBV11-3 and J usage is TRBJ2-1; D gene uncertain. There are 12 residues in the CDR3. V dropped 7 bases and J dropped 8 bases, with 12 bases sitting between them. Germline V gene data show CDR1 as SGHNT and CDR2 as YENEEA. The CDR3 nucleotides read TGTGCCAGCACGCTGCCCGGCCATGAGCAGTTCTTC. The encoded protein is CASTLPGHEQFF.

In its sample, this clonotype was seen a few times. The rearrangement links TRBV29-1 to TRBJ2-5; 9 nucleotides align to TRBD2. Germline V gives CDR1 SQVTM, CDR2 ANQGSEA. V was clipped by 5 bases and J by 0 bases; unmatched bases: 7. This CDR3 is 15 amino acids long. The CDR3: CSVIVSGGYQETQYF. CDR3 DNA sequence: TGCAGCGTTATTGTTAGCGGGGGTTACCAAGAGACCCAGTACTTC.

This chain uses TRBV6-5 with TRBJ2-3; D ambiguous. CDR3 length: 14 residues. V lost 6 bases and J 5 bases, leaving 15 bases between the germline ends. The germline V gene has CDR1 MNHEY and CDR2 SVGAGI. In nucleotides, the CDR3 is TGTGCCAGCAGCCCAAGAAACCCGGAAGATACGCAGTATTTT. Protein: CASSPRNPEDTQYF.

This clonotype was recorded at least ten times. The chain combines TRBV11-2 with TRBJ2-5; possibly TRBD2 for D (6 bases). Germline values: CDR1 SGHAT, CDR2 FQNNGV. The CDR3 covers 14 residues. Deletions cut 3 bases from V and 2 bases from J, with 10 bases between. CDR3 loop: CASSLELAQETQYF. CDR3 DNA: TGTGCCAGCAGCTTGGAACTAGCACAAGAGACCCAGTACTTC.

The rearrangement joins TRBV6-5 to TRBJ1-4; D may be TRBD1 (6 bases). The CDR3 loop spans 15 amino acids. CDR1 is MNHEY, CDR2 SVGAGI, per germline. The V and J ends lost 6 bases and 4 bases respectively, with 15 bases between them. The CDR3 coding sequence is TGTGCCAGCAGATCCGGAAGGGGGGATAATGAAAAACTGTTTTTT. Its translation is CASRSGRGDNEKLFF.

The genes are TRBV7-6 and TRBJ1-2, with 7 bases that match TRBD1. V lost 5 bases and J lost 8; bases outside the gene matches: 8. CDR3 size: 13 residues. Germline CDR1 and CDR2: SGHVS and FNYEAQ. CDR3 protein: CASSQTGNGGYTF. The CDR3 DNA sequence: TGTGCCAGCAGCCAGACAGGGAATGGGGGCTACACCTTC.

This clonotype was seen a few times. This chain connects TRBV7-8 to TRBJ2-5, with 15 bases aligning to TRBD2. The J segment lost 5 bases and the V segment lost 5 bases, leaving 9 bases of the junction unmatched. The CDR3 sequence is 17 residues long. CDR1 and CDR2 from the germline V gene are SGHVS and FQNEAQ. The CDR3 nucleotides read TGTGCCAGCAGCCCCTGGACTAGCGGGGGGGCGGGGGAGACCCAGTACTTC. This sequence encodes CASSPWTSGGAGETQYF.

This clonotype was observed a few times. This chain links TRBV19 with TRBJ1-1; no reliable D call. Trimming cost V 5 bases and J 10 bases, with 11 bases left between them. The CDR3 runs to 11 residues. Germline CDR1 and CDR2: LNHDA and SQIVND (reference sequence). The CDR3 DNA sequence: TGTGCCAGTAGTGGCATCCCGCGAGCTTTCTTT. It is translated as CASSGIPRAFF.

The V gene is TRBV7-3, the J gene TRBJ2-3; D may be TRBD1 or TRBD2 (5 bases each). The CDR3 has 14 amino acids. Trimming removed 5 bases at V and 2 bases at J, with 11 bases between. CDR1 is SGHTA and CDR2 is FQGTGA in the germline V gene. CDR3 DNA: TGTGCCAGCAGCACAACGGGGCTCACAGATACGCAGTATTTT. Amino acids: CASSTTGLTDTQYF. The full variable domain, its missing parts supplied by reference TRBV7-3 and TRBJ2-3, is GAGVSQTPSNKVTEKGKYVELRCDPISGHTALYWYRQSLGQGPEFLIYFQGTGAADDSGLPNDRFFAVRPEGSVSTLKIQRTERGDSAVYLCASSTTGLTDTQYFGPGTRLTVL.

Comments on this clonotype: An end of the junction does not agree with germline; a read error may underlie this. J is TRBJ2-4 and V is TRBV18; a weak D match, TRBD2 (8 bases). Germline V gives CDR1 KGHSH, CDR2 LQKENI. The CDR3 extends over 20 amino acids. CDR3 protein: CASSPRTGLAFEDPKNIQYF. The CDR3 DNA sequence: TGTGCCAGCTCTCCACGGACAGGACTAGCATTTGAGGACCCCAAAAACATTCAGTACTTC. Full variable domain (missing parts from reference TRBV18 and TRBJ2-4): NAGVMQNPRHLVRRRGQEARLRCSPMKGHSHVYWYRQLPEEGLKFMVYLQKENIIDESGMPKERFSAEFPKEGPSILRIQQVVRGDSAAYFCASSPRTGLAFEDPKNIQYFGAGTRLSVL.

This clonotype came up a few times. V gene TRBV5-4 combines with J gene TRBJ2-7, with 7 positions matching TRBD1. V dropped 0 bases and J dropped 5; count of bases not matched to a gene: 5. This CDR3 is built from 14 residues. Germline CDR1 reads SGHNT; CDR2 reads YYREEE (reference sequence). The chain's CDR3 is CASSLGQGRNEQYF. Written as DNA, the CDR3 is TGTGCCAGCAGCTTGGGACAGGGCAGGAACGAGCAGTACTTC. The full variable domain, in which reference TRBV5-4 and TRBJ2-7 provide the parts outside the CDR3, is ETGVTQSPTHLIKTRGQQVTLRCSSQSGHNTVSWYQQALGQGPQFIFQYYREEENGRGNFPPRFSGLQFPNYSSELNVNALELDDSALYLCASSLGQGRNEQYFGPGTRLTVT.

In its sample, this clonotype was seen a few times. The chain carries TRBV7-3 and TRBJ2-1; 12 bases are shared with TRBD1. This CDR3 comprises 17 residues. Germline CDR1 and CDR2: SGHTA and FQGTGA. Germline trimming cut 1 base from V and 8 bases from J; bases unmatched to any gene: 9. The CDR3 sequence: CASSLSFPGTGGDEQFF. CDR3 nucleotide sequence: TGTGCCAGCAGCTTAAGCTTTCCCGGGACAGGGGGCGATGAGCAGTTCTTC.

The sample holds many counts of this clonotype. Here the CDR3 reads CASSQDLLGLNSPLHF. CDR3 DNA: TGTGCCAGCAGCCAAGACCTCCTGGGGCTTAATTCACCCCTCCACTTT. The J gene is TRBJ1-6, the V gene TRBV4-2; TRBD1 might be the D (5 bases). The V gene lost 0 bases and the J gene lost 6 bases, with 12 bases spanning the gap. Per the germline V gene, CDR1 is LGHNA and CDR2 is YNFKEQ. The CDR3 is 16 amino acids.

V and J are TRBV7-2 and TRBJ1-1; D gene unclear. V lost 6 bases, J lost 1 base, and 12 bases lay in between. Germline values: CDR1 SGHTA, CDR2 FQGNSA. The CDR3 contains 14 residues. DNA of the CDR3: TGTGCCAGCAGACTACGAACAGAGAACACTGAAGCTTTCTTT. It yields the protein CASRLRTENTEAFF.

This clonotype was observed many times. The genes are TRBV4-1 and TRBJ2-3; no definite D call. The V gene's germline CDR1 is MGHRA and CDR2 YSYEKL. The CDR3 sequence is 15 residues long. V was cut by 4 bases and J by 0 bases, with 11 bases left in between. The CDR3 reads CASSPGSPSTDTQYF. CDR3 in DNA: TGCGCCAGCAGCCCAGGAAGCCCTAGCACAGATACGCAGTATTTT.

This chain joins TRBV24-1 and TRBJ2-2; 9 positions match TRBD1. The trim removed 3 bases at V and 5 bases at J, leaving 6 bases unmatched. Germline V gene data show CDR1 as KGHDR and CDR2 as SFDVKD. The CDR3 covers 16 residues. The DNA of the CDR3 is TGTGCCACCAGTGATCCCGGGACAGGGACAACCGGGGAGCTGTTTTTT. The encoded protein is CATSDPGTGTTGELFF.

The CDR3 region is CASSYYFGTSTGGYGYTF. CDR3 nucleotide sequence: TGTGCCAGCAGTTACTACTTCGGGACTTCAACAGGCGGATATGGCTACACCTTC. The rearrangement links TRBV6-5 to TRBJ1-2; maybe TRBD1 (5 bases). Germline V gene lookup returns CDR1 MNHEY and CDR2 SVGAGI. The ends were cut back, 1 base at V and 5 bases at J, with 23 bases in the middle. This CDR3 spans 18 amino acids.

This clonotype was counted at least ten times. The CDR3 loop reads CASSDPPGTPYEQYV. CDR3 DNA sequence: TGTGCCAGCAGCGATCCGCCGGGGACTCCCTACGAGCAGTACGTC. The rearrangement joins TRBV6-2 or TRBV6-3 to TRBJ2-7; D may be TRBD2 (6 bases). The germline V gene has CDR1 MNHEY and CDR2 SVGEGT. Trimming cost V 6 bases and J 2 bases, with 17 bases left between them. This CDR3 has 15 residues.

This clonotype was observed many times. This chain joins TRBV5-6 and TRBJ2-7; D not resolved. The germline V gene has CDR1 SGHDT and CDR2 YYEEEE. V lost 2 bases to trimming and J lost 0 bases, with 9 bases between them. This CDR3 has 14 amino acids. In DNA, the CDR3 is TGTGCCAGCAGCTTCGGACGGAGCTCCTACGAGCAGTACTTC. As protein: CASSFGRSSYEQYF.

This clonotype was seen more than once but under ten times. In nucleotides, the CDR3 is TGTGCCAGCAGCTTTGGCGGGGGAAAGTTAGTCGAGCAGTACTTC. Translated, it gives CASSFGGGKLVEQYF. V is TRBV7-2 and J is TRBJ2-7, with TRBD2 matching over 7 bases. Trimming removed 3 bases from V and 6 bases from J; junction bases left unmatched: 11. The CDR3 contains 15 residues. CDR1 and CDR2 (germline): SGHTA, FQGNSA.